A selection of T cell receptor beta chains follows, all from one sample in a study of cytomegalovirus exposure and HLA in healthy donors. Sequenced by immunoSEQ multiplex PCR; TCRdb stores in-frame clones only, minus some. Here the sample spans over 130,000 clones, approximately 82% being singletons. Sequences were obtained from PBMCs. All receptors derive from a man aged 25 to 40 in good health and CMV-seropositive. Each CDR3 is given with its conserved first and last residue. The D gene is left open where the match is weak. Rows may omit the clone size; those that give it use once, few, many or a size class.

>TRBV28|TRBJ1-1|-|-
CASTSTTTGNTEAFF
TGTGCCAGCACCTCAACCACGACGGGGAACACTGAAGCTTTCTTT
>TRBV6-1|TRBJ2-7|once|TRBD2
CASKGGGDEQYF
TGTGCCAGCAAGGGCGGGGGAGACGAGCAGTACTTC
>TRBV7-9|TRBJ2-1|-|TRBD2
CASSLVGLASYNEQFF
TGTGCCAGCAGCTTAGTTGGACTAGCTTCCTACAATGAGCAGTTCTTC
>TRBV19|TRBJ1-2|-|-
CASTLQPQGNYGYTF
TGTGCCAGTACCCTACAACCTCAGGGTAACTATGGCTACACCTTC
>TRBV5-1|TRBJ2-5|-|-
CASSFQGMSPRGTQYF
TGCGCCAGCAGCTTTCAGGGGATGAGCCCCCGAGGGACCCAGTACTTC
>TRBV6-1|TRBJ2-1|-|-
CASSELRGDNEQFF
TGTGCCAGCAGTGAATTAAGAGGAGACAATGAGCAGTTCTTC
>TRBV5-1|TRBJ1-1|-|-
CASSSQGLWTEAFF
TGCGCCAGCAGCTCCCAGGGATTGTGGACTGAAGCTTTCTTT
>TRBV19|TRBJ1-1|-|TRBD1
CASSPRQGNTEAFF
TGTGCCAGTAGTCCAAGACAGGGCAACACTGAAGCTTTCTTT
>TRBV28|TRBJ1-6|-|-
CASSLGRRSYNSPLHF
TGTGCCAGCAGTTTGGGCAGGCGCTCCTATAATTCACCCCTTCACTTT
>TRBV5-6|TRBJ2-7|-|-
CASRVGQNPNHEQYF
TGTGCCAGCAGAGTTGGACAGAACCCAAACCACGAGCAGTACTTC
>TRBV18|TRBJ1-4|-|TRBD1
CASSPVGQGNEKLFF
TGTGCCAGCTCACCAGTGGGACAGGGTAATGAAAAACTGTTTTTT
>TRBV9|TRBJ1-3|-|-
CASSEGGGPGNTIYF
TGTGCCAGCAGCGAAGGCGGGGGCCCTGGAAACACCATATATTTT
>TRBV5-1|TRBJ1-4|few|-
CASSLGHRDTRANEKLFF
TGCGCCAGCAGCTTGGGACACCGGGACACCAGGGCTAATGAAAAACTGTTTTTT
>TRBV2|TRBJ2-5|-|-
CASTQQGSQETQYF
TGTGCCAGCACCCAACAGGGCTCTCAAGAGACCCAGTACTTC
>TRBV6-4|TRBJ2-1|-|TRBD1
CASSDSLGQGYNEQFF
TGTGCCAGCAGTGACTCCCTCGGACAGGGGTACAATGAGCAGTTCTTC
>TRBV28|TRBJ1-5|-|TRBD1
CASSRDSSNQPQHF
TGTGCCAGCAGCCGGGACAGCAGCAATCAGCCCCAGCATTTT
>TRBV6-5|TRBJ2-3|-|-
CASSPPGRRADTQYF
TGTGCCAGCAGTCCTCCGGGGAGGCGGGCAGATACGCAGTATTTT
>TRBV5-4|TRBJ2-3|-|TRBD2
CASSIQLAGGDTQYF
TGTGCCAGCAGCATACAACTAGCGGGAGGAGATACGCAGTATTTT
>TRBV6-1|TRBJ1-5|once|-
CASKSRYRGNQPQHF
TGTGCCAGCAAATCGAGGTATCGCGGCAATCAGCCCCAGCATTTT
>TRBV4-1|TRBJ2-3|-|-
CASSQEGGGGVLLPDTQYF
TGCGCCAGCAGCCAAGAAGGAGGAGGCGGGGTTCTCCTCCCAGATACGCAGTATTTT
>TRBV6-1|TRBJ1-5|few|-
CASTNNQPQHF
TGTGCCAGCACCAACAATCAGCCCCAGCATTTT
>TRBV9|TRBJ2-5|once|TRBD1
CASSAWDRFEETQYF
TGTGCCAGCAGCGCCTGGGACAGGTTCGAAGAGACCCAGTACTTC
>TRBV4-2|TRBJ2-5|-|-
CASSPSGIQETQYF
TGTGCCAGCAGCCCCTCAGGGATCCAAGAGACCCAGTACTTC
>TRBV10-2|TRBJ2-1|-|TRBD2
CAPPGRGGYKRHNEQFF
TGCGCCCCCCCCGGCCGGGGGGGCTACAAACGGCACAATGAGCAGTTCTTC
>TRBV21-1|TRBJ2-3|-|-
CASSPEGTGRDTQYF
TGTGCCAGCAGCCCAGAGGGGACAGGAAGGGATACGCAGTATTTT
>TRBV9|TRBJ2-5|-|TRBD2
CASSVETSEETQYF
TGTGCCAGCAGCGTAGAGACTAGCGAAGAGACCCAGTACTTC
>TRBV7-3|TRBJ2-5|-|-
CASSFGGYQETQYF
TGTGCCAGCAGCTTCGGAGGCTACCAAGAGACCCAGTACTTC
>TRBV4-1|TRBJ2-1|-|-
CASSRPTLGNEQFF
TGCGCCAGCAGCCGCCCGACACTTGGAAATGAGCAGTTCTTC
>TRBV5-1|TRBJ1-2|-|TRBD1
CASSLAGGQTNGYTF
TGCGCCAGCAGCTTGGCCGGGGGACAGACTAATGGCTACACCTTC